A selection of T cell receptor beta chains follows, all from one sample in a study of T cell responses to AZD1222 COVID-19 vaccine. The table came from immunoSEQ multiplex PCR; TCRdb's copy has only in-frame clones and leaves some out. The sample carries around 78,000 clones, approximately 90% recorded once. This material consisted of peripheral blood, taken on day 0 of MenACWY control vaccination. The receptors derive from an adult in good health. The CDR3 runs from the conserved cysteine through the conserved F or W. A D gene is named only where the DNA matches it firmly. Rows give clone size only sometimes, using once, few, many, or a class for an expanded clone.

v_call	d_call	j_call	clone_size	cdr3_nt	cdr3_aa
TRBV11-2	NA	TRBJ1-2	NA	TGTGCCAGCAGCATACGACCGAGACACCGCTATGGCTACACCTTC	CASSIRPRHRYGYTF
TRBV29-1	NA	TRBJ2-7	NA	TGCAGCGTGTGGACGCCCTCCTACGAGCAGTACTTC	CSVWTPSYEQYF
TRBV5-4	NA	TRBJ2-1	NA	TGTGCCAGCAGCTTGGGCCAGGGCACGGCGGCCTACAATGAGCAGTTCTTC	CASSLGQGTAAYNEQFF
TRBV7-9	NA	TRBJ1-1	NA	TGTGCCAGCAGCTCAACTCAGGGCGCGTGGAACACTGAAGCTTTCTTT	CASSSTQGAWNTEAFF
TRBV27	NA	TRBJ2-1	NA	TGTGCCAGCAGTGAGAGATTGGGGGGGCGAGGTGAGCAGTTCTTC	CASSERLGGRGEQFF
TRBV27	TRBD1	TRBJ1-1	NA	TGTGCCAGCAGTGCTGACAGGGTCAATGCTTTCTTT	CASSADRVNAFF
TRBV19	NA	TRBJ1-1	NA	TGTGCCAGTAGTACGACAGGGAACACTGAAGCTTTCTTT	CASSTTGNTEAFF
TRBV4-1	NA	TRBJ1-1	few	TGCGCCAGCAGCCAGGTCGGAGAGAAGCCACGGGCTTTCTTT	CASSQVGEKPRAFF
TRBV19	TRBD1	TRBJ1-5	once	TGTGCCAGTAACGACAGGGATGGCCAGCCCCAGCATTTT	CASNDRDGQPQHF
TRBV7-9	NA	TRBJ2-7	NA	TGTGCCAGCAGCTTACCTGGCGTGGAGGGGGGCTACGAGCAGTACTTC	CASSLPGVEGGYEQYF
TRBV25-1	TRBD1	TRBJ1-1	NA	TGTGCCAGCAGTCCGAGAGACAGGGGGTTGACTGAAGCTTTCTTT	CASSPRDRGLTEAFF
TRBV19	NA	TRBJ2-1	NA	TGTGCCAGTAGAGTAGGGCCTGTCTACAATGAGCAGTTCTTC	CASRVGPVYNEQFF
TRBV5-6	NA	TRBJ2-1	NA	TGTGCCAGCACCCCAGGTCTCTACAATGAGCAGTTCTTC	CASTPGLYNEQFF
TRBV19	NA	TRBJ2-7	NA	TGTGCCAGTAGTAGTGGACAGCCCTACGAGCAGTACTTC	CASSSGQPYEQYF
TRBV5-1	NA	TRBJ1-1	NA	TGCGCCAGCAGCCCCGGTTACACGAACACTGAAGCTTTCTTT	CASSPGYTNTEAFF
TRBV12-3/TRBV12-4	NA	TRBJ2-2	NA	TGTGCCAGCAGCCGCATAGGCCCGACGTTTTTT	CASSRIGPTFF
TRBV27	NA	TRBJ2-7	NA	TGTGCCAGCAGTTTAAGGGGGGGGTCCTACGAGCAGTACTTC	CASSLRGGSYEQYF
TRBV4-3	NA	TRBJ2-7	NA	TGCGCCAGCAGCCAAGATGGGGCTTGGGCAGGGGCCTCCTACGAGCAGTACTTC	CASSQDGAWAGASYEQYF
TRBV11-2	NA	TRBJ1-1	NA	TGTGCCAGCAGCCTCCGCCCTTCCAGGGTGGACACTGAAGCTTTCTTT	CASSLRPSRVDTEAFF
TRBV6-5	TRBD1	TRBJ2-7	NA	TGTGCCAGCAGTTACTCGAGGACAGGACCGTACGAGCAGTACTTC	CASSYSRTGPYEQYF
TRBV27	NA	TRBJ1-1	NA	TGTGCCAGCAGTTACAGGAGCCAGAACACTGAAGCTTTCTTT	CASSYRSQNTEAFF
TRBV27	NA	TRBJ1-1	NA	TGTGCCAGCAGCTCCCGGGTTGGCGGGGGGAACACTGAAGCTTTCTTT	CASSSRVGGGNTEAFF
TRBV28	NA	TRBJ2-3	NA	TGTGCCAGCAGCACAGGGAGCGTTACAGATACGCAGTATTTT	CASSTGSVTDTQYF
TRBV28	NA	TRBJ2-1	NA	TGTGCCAGCGGTGAGCAGTTCTTC	CASGEQFF
TRBV6-5	NA	TRBJ2-7	NA	TGTGCCAGCAGTTACGATACCTCACTCCACGAGCAGTACTTC	CASSYDTSLHEQYF
TRBV4-3	NA	TRBJ1-1	NA	TGCGCCAGCAGCCAAGATTTGAACACTGAAGCTTTCTTT	CASSQDLNTEAFF
TRBV27	TRBD1	TRBJ1-1	NA	TGTGCCAGCAGTTTGGGGCCCAGGGGGCCGGCTTTCTTT	CASSLGPRGPAFF
TRBV29-1	NA	TRBJ1-4	NA	TGCAGCGTTGGGGACGGAAGTAATGAAAAACTGTTTTTT	CSVGDGSNEKLFF
TRBV6-5	TRBD1	TRBJ1-1	once	TGTGCCAGCAGTTACAAGGGCAGGGGGCAAGTTGAAGCTTTCTTT	CASSYKGRGQVEAFF
TRBV5-4	NA	TRBJ2-2	NA	TGTGCCAGCAGCTTGGGTTCGGGCAACACATACACCGGGGAGCTGTTTTTT	CASSLGSGNTYTGELFF
TRBV7-9	TRBD2	TRBJ2-1	NA	TGTGCCAGCAGCTTCAGCGGGAGAAATGGGGAGCAGTTCTTC	CASSFSGRNGEQFF
TRBV6-5	NA	TRBJ1-4	NA	TGTGCCAGCAGCAACCAGAATAATGAAAAACTGTTTTTT	CASSNQNNEKLFF
TRBV12-3/TRBV12-4	NA	TRBJ1-2	NA	TGCGCCAGCAGTTTCAGGGTCCATGGCTACACCTTC	CASSFRVHGYTF
TRBV7-2	NA	TRBJ1-1	NA	TGTGCCAGCAGCTTAGCTAGCCGGGTTGGAGGAGGGAACACTGAAGCTTTCTTT	CASSLASRVGGGNTEAFF
TRBV28	TRBD1	TRBJ2-5	NA	TGTGCCAGCGGGCACCGGGACAGTTTAAGCGAGACCCAGTACTTC	CASGHRDSLSETQYF
TRBV3-1/TRBV3-2	NA	TRBJ2-2	NA	TGTGCCAGCAGTCTCCGGGCTGGGAACACCGGGGAGCTGTTTTTT	CASSLRAGNTGELFF
TRBV27	NA	TRBJ1-5	NA	TGTGCCAGCAGTTTATTCGGGGGGCATAATGAGCCCCAGCATTTT	CASSLFGGHNEPQHF
TRBV24-1	NA	TRBJ1-2	NA	TGTGCCACCAGTGATTTGCGGGGGGAGGACTATGGCTACACCTTC	CATSDLRGEDYGYTF